The 17 T cell receptor beta chains below all came from one sample that was sequenced in a study of CD8+ T cells in alopecia areata. Treatment indicated: oral pan-JAK inhibitor, 5-10 mg twice daily. It was cDNA, reverse transcribed from extracted RNA, that served as the sequencing template. The protocol was immunoSEQ multiplex PCR, while the TCRdb copy is restricted to in-frame clones and leaves out a portion. The data contain 190,000 or so clones, around three fifths of them seen just once; the ten biggest clones take up roughly 13%. Sequencing used CD8+ T cells sorted from blood, obtained at week 24, from a patient treated with tofacitinib. These receptors all come from a human donor with alopecia areata.

V gene TRBV9 combines with J gene TRBJ2-7, with a weak D call TRBD2 (5 bases). The ends were cut back, 4 bases at V and 7 bases at J, with 15 bases in the middle. The CDR3 runs to 13 residues. Germline lookup yields CDR1 SGDLS and CDR2 YYNGEE. The chain's CDR3 is CASSPTRGSEQYF. CDR3 sequence (DNA): TGTGCCAGCAGCCCCACCAGAGGGAGTGAGCAGTACTTC.

The chain recombines TRBV2 with TRBJ2-5, with 11 nucleotides matching TRBD1. CDR3 size: 13 residues. The germline CDR1 and CDR2 sequences are SNHLY and FYNNEI. V shed 7 bases and J 12 bases; nucleotides not matched to a gene: 10. The CDR3 DNA reads TGTGCCAGCACCGGACAGGGGGCGGTCCCCAAGTACTTC. It specifies CASTGQGAVPKYF.

The rearrangement uses TRBV5-1 and TRBJ2-5; D unclear. Trimming cost V 5 bases and J 3 bases, with 20 bases left between them. Per germline, CDR1 SGHRS and CDR2 YFSETQ. The CDR3 is 16 residues long. The CDR3 DNA follows: TGCGCCAGCAGTTACGATTCTCCAGCGACCAAAGAGACCCAGTACTTC. Its protein is CASSYDSPATKETQYF.

This clone was seen a few times. The chain links TRBV23-1 to TRBJ2-6, with TRBD1 matching 7 bases. TRBV23-1 is known as an ORF, though its function is uncertain. The CDR3 loop spans 13 amino acids. V lost 11 bases to trimming and J lost 4 bases; unmatched junction nucleotides: 5. The CDR3 reads CAVKGAGANVLTF. The CDR3 nucleotides read TGCGCCGTAAAGGGGGCCGGGGCCAACGTCCTGACTTTC.

The V gene is TRBV15, the J gene TRBJ2-5; TRBD1 might be the D (6 bases). V was cut by 5 bases and J by 5 bases, with 18 bases left in between. CDR1 is LNHNV and CDR2 is YYDKDF in the germline V gene (reference sequence). This CDR3 region has 15 residues. CDR3 sequence reads: CATSFPGRGYETQYF. The DNA for the CDR3 is TGTGCCACCAGCTTCCCTGGCAGGGGATACGAGACCCAGTACTTC. Filled out from reference TRBV15 and TRBJ2-5, the complete variable domain reads DAMVIQNPRYQVTQFGKPVTLSCSQTLNHNVMYWYQQKSSQAPKLLFHYYDKDFNNEADTPDNFQSRRPNTSFCFLDIRSPGLGDTAMYLCATSFPGRGYETQYFGPGTRLLVL.

This clone appeared a few times. The V and J genes are TRBV5-1 and TRBJ2-1; 10 bases align to TRBD1. The trim removed 0 bases at V and 6 bases at J, leaving 12 bases unmatched. Germline V gene data show CDR1 as SGHRS and CDR2 as YFSETQ. There are 18 residues in the CDR3. CDR3 bases: TGCGCCAGCAGCTTGGGTACCGGGACAGGGGATGCGGGCAATGAGCAGTTCTTC. Its protein is CASSLGTGTGDAGNEQFF.

As concerns this clone: The same CDR3 is also encoded by other DNA sequences in this sample. The rearrangement joins TRBV5-4 to TRBJ2-7; a possible D gene is TRBD1 (6 bases). With 4 bases removed from V and 4 bases from J, the gap between germline ends came to 12 bases. Germline assignment: CDR1 SGHNT and CDR2 YYREEE (reference sequence). CDR3 length: 13 amino acids. CDR3 protein: CASSPGQSYEQYF. The CDR3 nucleotides are TGTGCCAGCAGCCCCGGACAGAGTTACGAGCAGTACTTC.

The chain combines TRBV11-2 with TRBJ2-5; TRBD2 matches 13 bases. V trimming: 5 bases; J trimming: 5 bases; junction bases outside the gene matches: 5. The CDR3 contains 15 residues. Germline values: CDR1 SGHAT, CDR2 FQNNGV. For the CDR3, the DNA is TGTGCCAGCAGCCAGACTAGCGGGGGGCGGGAGACCCAGTACTTC. It encodes CASSQTSGGRETQYF.

V is TRBV5-1 and J is TRBJ2-7; the D is unclear. Per germline, CDR1 SGHRS and CDR2 YFSETQ. The V end lost 0 bases, the J end lost 5 bases, and 12 bases lay between the germline ends. CDR3 length: 14 residues. CDR3 DNA sequence: TGCGCCAGCAGCTTGGTTGCAGTCTTCCACGAGCAGTACTTC. Amino acid sequence: CASSLVAVFHEQYF.

This sequence joins TRBV28 and TRBJ2-7; 8 nucleotides line up with TRBD1. There are 15 residues in the CDR3. CDR1 and CDR2 (germline): MDHEN, SYDVKM. V dropped 6 bases and J dropped 6; count of bases not matched to a gene: 13. CDR3 bases: TGTGCCAGCAGCTTAAGCAGGGGGCGTCAGGTCGAGCAGTACTTC. Translating it yields CASSLSRGRQVEQYF.

The V gene is TRBV4-1, the J gene TRBJ1-4, with no clear D. The V and J ends lost 4 bases and 3 bases respectively, with 12 bases between them. CDR3 size: 15 residues. Germline CDR1 and CDR2: MGHRA and YSYEKL. The CDR3 DNA reads TGCGCCAGCAGCCCGGCCGGATGGTCTAATGAAAAACTGTTTTTT. Translation gives CASSPAGWSNEKLFF.

The chain couples TRBV28 to TRBJ2-5, with D possibly being TRBD1 (5 bases). The V end lost 3 bases, the J end lost 3 bases, and 8 bases lay between the germline ends. Per the germline V gene, CDR1 is MDHEN and CDR2 is SYDVKM. The CDR3 is made up of 13 amino acids. The CDR3 region has the DNA TGTGCCAGCAGTTTCGCAGGGAAAGAGACCCAGTACTTC. As protein: CASSFAGKETQYF.

This clone has more than one count but fewer than ten. This chain uses TRBV29-1 with TRBJ2-7; D ambiguous. Trimming removed 0 bases from V and 4 bases from J, with 13 bases in between. The CDR3 loop spans 14 amino acids. Germline V gene sequence: CDR1 SQVTM, CDR2 ANQGSEA. The CDR3 DNA reads TGCAGCGTTGAAGATACTGGATCCGGATACGAGCAGTACTTC. The encoded protein is CSVEDTGSGYEQYF.

V is TRBV21-1 and J is TRBJ1-5. TRBV21-1 is designated a pseudogene. This CDR3 region has 13 residues. In nucleotides, the CDR3 is TGTGCCAGCATGCGGGGGAGACGTCAGCCCCAGCATTTT. It is translated as CASMRGRRQPQHF.

The chain is built from TRBV10-3 and TRBJ1-5; 7 bases are a match to TRBD1. CDR1 and CDR2 (germline): ENHRY, SYGVKD. The CDR3 is 15 residues long. With V trimmed by 6 bases and J by 1 base, 6 bases remained unmatched. The CDR3, as DNA: TGTGCCATCAGCGGGGGACAGACGAGCAATCAGCCCCAGCATTTT. Residues: CAISGGQTSNQPQHF.

The chain has TRBV19 and TRBJ2-7; D not resolved. V lost 3 bases, J lost 2 bases, and 14 bases lay in between. The germline gives CDR1 LNHDA, CDR2 SQIVND (reference sequence). The CDR3 is 15 amino acids. The CDR3 loop reads CASSILPSSTYEQYF. In nucleotides, the CDR3 is TGTGCCAGTAGTATCCTTCCCTCATCGACCTACGAGCAGTACTTC.

The rearrangement links TRBV30 to TRBJ2-7, with D perhaps matching TRBD1 (6 bases). V gave up 4 bases and J gave up 3 bases, with 7 bases separating them. The CDR3 runs to 11 residues. In germline, CDR1 is GTSNPN, CDR2 SVGIG (reference sequence). The CDR3: CAWKDSYEQYF. Written as DNA, the CDR3 is TGTGCCTGGAAGGACAGCTACGAGCAGTACTTC. The whole variable domain, filled in from reference TRBV30 and TRBJ2-7, reads SQTIHQWPATLVQPVGSPLSLECTVEGTSNPNLYWYRQAAGRGLQLLFYSVGIGQISSEVPQNLSASRPQDRQFILSSKKLLLSDSGFYLCAWKDSYEQYFGPGTRLTVT.